This T cell receptor (beta chain) was observed in a study of cytomegalovirus exposure and HLA in healthy donors. There are 16 residues in the CDR3. The ends were cut back, 0 bases at V and 0 bases at J, with 13 bases in the middle. Germline V CDR1 and CDR2: SGHRS, YFSETQ. PCR employed 60 Vbeta and 13 Jbeta primers. Here immunoSEQ multiplex PCR was the method, and the copy in TCRdb shows in-frame clones only, minus some. The table records around 130,000 clones, less than 80% of them present only once. The sequence was collected from a man aged 35-49 years in good health and CMV-seropositive. The sample taken for sequencing was PBMCs. The chain links TRBV5-1 to TRBJ2-7, with a tentative D call TRBD1 (7 bases). The CDR3 nucleotides are TGCGCCAGCAGCTTGGCCGGGAGACAGGGCTCCTACGAGCAGTACTTC. It encodes CASSLAGRQGSYEQYF.